The next 30 T cell receptor beta chains were all read from a single sample in a study of CD8 T cells in ankylosing spondylitis. TCRdb reprocessed the 5' RACE reads via MiXCR and lists one record per CDR3 protein. The sample lists 300,000 to 350,000 distinct CDR3 sequences, more than 20% occurring once. Material: blood, either unsorted or a sorted T cell fraction (not recorded which). The source is a female donor with ankylosing spondylitis or in good health (not recorded which).

A few counts support this clonotype. The J gene is TRBJ1-2, the V gene TRBV6-5; 7 bases map to TRBD1. This CDR3 is 14 amino acids long. The V segment lost 5 bases and the J segment 14 bases; nucleotides outside the gene matches: 17. The germline CDR1 and CDR2 sequences are MNHEY and SVGAGI. CDR3 nucleotide sequence: TGTGCCAGCAGTCTTCCCGGGACAGCCGCACGAGCTACCTTC. Its protein is CASSLPGTAARATF.

The V and J genes are TRBV28 and TRBJ2-1; 9 bases are shared with TRBD2. The J segment lost 8 bases and the V segment lost 2 bases, leaving 4 bases of the junction unmatched. Germline CDR1 is MDHEN and CDR2 is SYDVKM. The CDR3 is made up of 14 amino acids. CDR3 residues: CASSLAGGSDEQFF. Written as DNA, the CDR3 is TGTGCCAGCAGTTTAGCGGGAGGGTCGGATGAGCAGTTCTTC.

Concerning this clonotype itself: Sequence at one end of the junction differs from germline and may be a read error. The chain has TRBV7-7 and TRBJ2-5; D is unclear. The V gene's germline CDR1 is SSHAT and CDR2 FNYEAQ (reference sequence). The CDR3 spans 15 residues. Written as DNA, the CDR3 is TGTGCTAGCAGCTCTGGAATTGCGGTGCAAGAGACCCAGTACTTC. Translated: CASSSGIAVQETQYF.

This clonotype was seen many times. The gene calls are TRBV6-1 and TRBJ2-7, with TRBD2 matching 9 bases. Germline V gives CDR1 MNHNS, CDR2 SASEGT. The CDR3 loop spans 16 amino acids. V trimming: 7 bases; J trimming: 0 bases; junction bases outside the gene matches: 10. The CDR3 region is CASTAHASGTSYEQYF. As DNA, the CDR3 is TGTGCCAGCACTGCCCACGCTAGCGGGACCTCCTACGAGCAGTACTTC.

This clonotype has more than one count but fewer than ten. The CDR3 loop reads CASSVGPGRDYEQYF. CDR3 coding DNA: TGTGCCAGCAGCGTAGGGCCAGGGAGGGACTACGAGCAGTACTTC. The chain recombines TRBV9 with TRBJ2-7; 7 nucleotides line up with TRBD2. The CDR3 loop spans 15 amino acids. With V trimmed by 0 bases and J by 3 bases, 6 bases remained unmatched. Germline-derived CDR1 and CDR2 are SGDLS and YYNGEE. The full variable domain, rest sourced from reference TRBV9 and TRBJ2-7, is DSGVTQTPKHLITATGQRVTLRCSPRSGDLSVYWYQQSLDQGLQFLIQYYNGEERAKGNILERFSAQQFPDLHSELNLSSLELGDSALYFCASSVGPGRDYEQYFGPGTRLTVT.

The genes are TRBV20-1 and TRBJ2-7; 10 bases align to TRBD1. V lost 2 bases to trimming and J lost 3 bases; unmatched junction nucleotides: 10. This CDR3 is built from 16 residues. Per the germline V gene, CDR1 is DFQATT and CDR2 is SNEGSKA (reference sequence). The CDR3 nucleotides read TGCAGTGCTAGACCCCCGAGCGGGGACAGGGGCTACGAGCAGTACTTC. Amino acid sequence: CSARPPSGDRGYEQYF.

This clonotype was recorded a few times. V usage is TRBV6-2 or TRBV6-3 and J usage is TRBJ2-3; D is uncertain. This CDR3 contains 14 residues. Trimming shortened V by 4 bases and J by 5 bases, and 13 bases separated the two germline ends. In germline, CDR1 is MNHEY, CDR2 SVGEGT. The chain's CDR3 is CASSSPQPGDTQYF. CDR3 coding DNA: TGTGCCAGCAGTTCTCCCCAGCCTGGAGATACGCAGTATTTT.

The J gene is TRBJ2-5, the V gene TRBV6-2 or TRBV6-3, with 8 bases identical to TRBD1. CDR1 MNHEY and CDR2 SVGEGT come from the germline V gene. J gave up 2 bases and V 2 bases, and 4 bases lay outside the gene matches. The CDR3 spans 15 residues. CDR3 loop: CASSYLRTGQETQYF. The CDR3 DNA reads TGTGCCAGCAGTTACCTTCGGACAGGGCAAGAGACCCAGTACTTC.

This clonotype has only a few counts. The V and J genes are TRBV12-3 or TRBV12-4 and TRBJ2-5; D ambiguous. The CDR3 is 11 residues long. V lost 7 bases and J 6 bases, leaving 9 bases between the germline ends. CDR3 protein: CASIQGQTQYF. The CDR3 DNA reads TGTGCCAGCATTCAAGGCCAGACCCAGTACTTC.

V and J are TRBV19 and TRBJ1-2; D is unclear. Germline V lookup: CDR1 LNHDA, CDR2 SQIVND (reference sequence). V lost 6 bases and J lost 4, with 12 bases in between. The CDR3 is 13 residues long. The CDR3 nucleotides read TGTGCCAGTAGATCGACGGCGAGCTATGGCTACACCTTC. Its protein is CASRSTASYGYTF.

This clonotype has a handful of counts. The chain is built from TRBV20-1 and TRBJ2-1; D possibly corresponds to TRBD2 (5 bases). Germline CDR1 reads DFQATT; CDR2 reads SNEGSKA (reference sequence). The ends were cut back, 2 bases at V and 2 bases at J, with 13 bases in the middle. The length of the CDR3 is 15 residues. The CDR3 spells CSARLLVLAYNEQFF. In nucleotides, the CDR3 is TGCAGTGCTAGACTCCTGGTACTAGCCTACAATGAGCAGTTCTTC.

This clonotype was observed at least ten times. The V and J genes are TRBV10-3 and TRBJ2-1, with a tentative D call TRBD1 (5 bases). The germline CDR1 and CDR2 sequences are ENHRY and SYGVKD. Trimming left V 0 bases short and J 4 bases short, with 16 bases between. The CDR3 has 17 amino acids. CDR3 sequence (DNA): TGTGCCATCAGTGAGTCTGGGGCCAGTGACGGGTACAATGAGCAGTTCTTC. As protein: CAISESGASDGYNEQFF.

This clonotype was seen a few times. V is TRBV19 and J is TRBJ2-2, with D maybe TRBD1 (5 bases). In germline, CDR1 is LNHDA, CDR2 SQIVND (reference sequence). Deletions cut 6 bases from V and 7 bases from J, with 12 bases between. This CDR3 spans 13 amino acids. DNA of the CDR3: TGTGCCAGTAGCGGCAGGGCTAACGGGGAGCTGTTTTTT. This sequence encodes CASSGRANGELFF. The variable domain in full, with the rest retrieved from reference TRBV19 and TRBJ2-2, is DGGITQSPKYLFRKEGQNVTLSCEQNLNHDAMYWYRQDPGQGLRLIYYSQIVNDFQKGDIAEGYSVSREKKESFPLTVTSAQKNPTAFYLCASSGRANGELFFGEGSRLTVL.

This clonotype has only a few counts. The V gene is TRBV20-1, the J gene TRBJ2-7, with TRBD2 matching 13 bases. Germline V lookup: CDR1 DFQATT, CDR2 SNEGSKA (reference sequence). V lost 6 bases and J lost 2; bases outside the gene matches: 7. CDR3 length equals 15 residues. The CDR3 DNA sequence: TGCAGTGCGCCCGGACTAGCGGGAGCAACCTACGAGCAGTACTTC. This encodes CSAPGLAGATYEQYF.

This chain uses TRBV7-8 with TRBJ2-6, with D possibly being TRBD1 (8 bases). V lost 6 bases to trimming and J lost 0 bases, with 15 bases between them. The germline gives CDR1 SGHVS, CDR2 FQNEAQ. The CDR3 contains 17 residues. The CDR3 is CASSYRGGYSGANVLTF. CDR3 bases: TGTGCCAGCAGTTACAGGGGGGGTTACTCTGGGGCCAACGTCCTGACTTTC.

This clonotype was seen a few times. V gene TRBV20-1 combines with J gene TRBJ2-2; D call uncertain. Trimming took off 5 bases at V and 5 bases at J, with 9 bases between the two ends. The CDR3 is made up of 12 amino acids. The germline gives CDR1 DFQATT, CDR2 SNEGSKA (reference sequence). The CDR3 nucleotides read TGCAGTGCTCCTACTGTGACCGGGGAGCTGTTTTTT. It codes for CSAPTVTGELFF.

The chain couples TRBV6-1 to TRBJ2-5; tentative D call: TRBD1 (5 bases). V lost 6 bases and J lost 4, with 12 bases in between. CDR1 is MNHNS and CDR2 is SASEGT in the germline V gene. The CDR3 covers 13 residues. CDR3 in DNA: TGTGCCAGCAGCTCTAGGGGTGTAGAGACCCAGTACTTC. Amino acids: CASSSRGVETQYF.

This clonotype has at least ten counts. This chain's CDR3 is CATSRDLGVGEQFF. The CDR3 DNA reads TGTGCCACCAGCAGAGATCTTGGGGTCGGTGAGCAGTTCTTC. V and J are TRBV15 and TRBJ2-1, with no clear D. Trimming cost V 0 bases and J 9 bases, with 12 bases left between them. Germline V gives CDR1 LNHNV, CDR2 YYDKDF (reference sequence). The CDR3 extends over 14 amino acids.

This clonotype has just a few counts. J is TRBJ2-2 and V is TRBV29-1, with a weak D call TRBD1 (7 bases). V was pared by 7 bases and J by 1 base, with 13 bases between. The CDR3 is made up of 14 amino acids. Germline loops: CDR1 SQVTM, CDR2 ANQGSEA. CDR3 DNA: TGCAGCGGCGGGACAGAGTTGAACACCGGGGAGCTGTTTTTT. Its protein product is CSGGTELNTGELFF.

The rearrangement joins TRBV18 to TRBJ2-1; a possible D gene is TRBD2 (5 bases). Germline CDR1 KGHSH, CDR2 LQKENI. The ends were cut back, 3 bases at V and 3 bases at J, with 15 bases in the middle. CDR3 size: 16 residues. The CDR3 loop reads CASSPGRAAYYNEQFF. The CDR3 bases are TGTGCCAGCTCACCTGGAAGAGCGGCTTACTACAATGAGCAGTTCTTC.

This chain uses TRBV2 with TRBJ2-3, with D hard to call. The CDR3 runs to 13 residues. Trimming took 3 bases from V and 5 from J, leaving 9 bases between them. Germline-derived CDR1 and CDR2 are SNHLY and FYNNEI. Written as DNA, the CDR3 is TGTGCCAGCAGTGATGTCTCCGAAGATACGCAGTATTTT. Amino acids: CASSDVSEDTQYF.

This clonotype has only a few counts. The chain carries TRBV10-3 and TRBJ1-2; D may be TRBD1 (6 bases). CDR1 and CDR2 (germline): ENHRY, SYGVKD. Trimming removed 2 bases at V and 8 bases at J, with 21 bases between. The CDR3 is 16 residues long. This CDR3 reads CAISEIGGGAPLGYTF. The CDR3 DNA follows: TGTGCCATCAGTGAGATTGGGGGGGGCGCTCCCCTCGGCTACACCTTC.

V and J are TRBV4-3 and TRBJ2-1; D call uncertain. Germline V lookup: CDR1 LGHNA, CDR2 YSLEER. The CDR3 consists of 13 residues. V shed 0 bases and J shed 6 bases, with 6 bases lying between them. The DNA of the CDR3 is TGCGCCAGCAGCCAAGATCGCCCCAATGAGCAGTTCTTC. This encodes CASSQDRPNEQFF.

CDR3 in amino acids: CASSLGLYEKLFF. CDR3 DNA: TGTGCCAGCAGTTTGGGCCTATACGAAAAACTGTTTTTT. V usage is TRBV12-3 or TRBV12-4 and J usage is TRBJ1-4; D not certain. Deletions cut 3 bases from V and 8 bases from J, with 10 bases between. The CDR3 length is 13 residues.

V gene TRBV18 combines with J gene TRBJ1-6, with unresolved D. Between the trimmed V and J ends, which lost 6 bases and 12 bases, there was a span of 18 bases. Germline V CDR1 and CDR2: KGHSH, LQKENI. This CDR3 spans 14 amino acids. The CDR3 region has the DNA TGTGCCAGCTCCCCGACCAGAGGTGGGGAACCCCTCCACTTT. The encoded protein is CASSPTRGGEPLHF. The full variable domain, in which reference TRBV18 and TRBJ1-6 provide the parts outside the CDR3, is NAGVMQNPRHLVRRRGQEARLRCSPMKGHSHVYWYRQLPEEGLKFMVYLQKENIIDESGMPKERFSAEFPKEGPSILRIQQVVRGDSAAYFCASSPTRGGEPLHFGNGTRLTVT.

V usage is TRBV5-1 and J usage is TRBJ2-1, with a weak D call TRBD2 (6 bases). Germline V CDR1 and CDR2: SGHRS, YFSETQ. V shed 3 bases and J shed 6 bases, with 13 bases lying between them. This CDR3 region has 14 residues. CDR3 bases: TGCGCCAGCAGCTGGAGGGACTCAGTCAATGAGCAGTTCTTC. Translation gives CASSWRDSVNEQFF.

The genes are TRBV9 and TRBJ2-2; no clear D. The germline V and J ends were trimmed by 3 bases and 7 bases, with 10 bases remaining between them. The CDR3 totals 13 residues. Germline V CDR1 and CDR2: SGDLS, YYNGEE. The CDR3 reads CASSAREIGELFF. In DNA form, the CDR3 reads TGTGCCAGCAGCGCGCGAGAGATCGGGGAGCTGTTTTTT.

The genes are TRBV25-1 and TRBJ1-2; D unresolved. V was shortened by 8 bases and J by 1 base, with 5 bases between the two germline ends. CDR1 and CDR2 (germline): MGHDK, SYGVNS. CDR3 size: 11 residues. The CDR3 here is CASQDNYGYTF. CDR3 sequence (DNA): TGTGCCAGCCAGGATAACTATGGCTACACCTTC.

This clonotype has just one count. This rearrangement joins TRBV29-1 to TRBJ2-3, with a possible D match to TRBD2 (6 bases). Germline V lookup: CDR1 SQVTM, CDR2 ANQGSEA. Trimming stripped 7 bases from V and 4 bases from J, with 9 bases between. The CDR3 is 11 residues long. The CDR3 sequence: CSAEGADTQYF. The CDR3 nucleotides are TGCAGCGCGGAGGGCGCAGATACGCAGTATTTT.

As to this clonotype: A junction end diverges from the germline sequence, so it may reflect a read error. J is TRBJ2-1 and V is TRBV7-2; D may be TRBD2 (6 bases). The germline gives CDR1 SGHTA, CDR2 FQGNSA. The CDR3 is 16 residues long. The chain's CDR3 is CASRLAGGSRYNEQFF. The CDR3, as DNA: TGTGCCAGCAGATTAGCCGGGGGAAGCAGATACAATGAGCAGTTCTTC.